This T cell receptor beta chain was retrieved from a study of T cell responses to AZD1222 COVID-19 vaccine. Turning to the study itself: Pooled samples include second doses given at about 4 or 12 weeks.

Study findings and constraints: A reported finding is that nearly half of spike-specific TCRs target unmutated variant regions.

The CDR3 contains 14 residues. Trimming removed 3 bases at V and 4 bases at J, with 10 bases between. The V gene's germline CDR1 is SEHNR and CDR2 FQNEAQ (reference sequence). This clone was counted once. The antigen remains undetermined. Sequenced by immunoSEQ multiplex PCR; TCRdb stores in-frame clones only, minus some. This sample has almost 80,000 clones, with approximately 90% found just once. This TCR came from an adult in good health. This chain connects TRBV7-9 to TRBJ1-3, with D possibly TRBD1 on 6 matching bases. Here the sequenced sample was peripheral blood, taken on day 0 of AZD1222 vaccination. The CDR3 DNA is TGTGCCAGCAGCTTCACAGGGTCCGGAAACACCATATATTTT. This codes for CASSFTGSGNTIYF.